Listed here are 6 T cell receptor beta chains from one sample, sequenced in a study of CD8+ T cells in alopecia areata. The authors extracted RNA and reverse transcribed it into cDNA as the sequencing template. Only in-frame clones appear in the TCRdb table, and some are missing; sequencing was by immunoSEQ multiplex PCR. The sample lists about 210,000 clones; 50% to 75% were seen once. Treatment noted: oral pan-JAK inhibitor, 5-10 mg twice daily. Sequenced material: CD4+ T cells sorted from blood, taken at week 4, from a patient treated with tofacitinib. The receptors shown here come from a human donor with alopecia areata.

This clone has just a few counts. The chain joins TRBV20-1 to TRBJ2-5; D possibly corresponds to TRBD1 (6 bases). Trimming stripped 5 bases from V and 5 bases from J, with 9 bases between. Germline V lookup: CDR1 DFQATT, CDR2 SNEGSKA (reference sequence). This CDR3 contains 11 residues. The CDR3 nucleotides are TGCAGTGCTCTGGGGGCTGAGACCCAGTACTTC. This encodes CSALGAETQYF.

This clone was counted a few times. This chain links TRBV19 with TRBJ1-6; TRBD1 aligns across 9 bases. After removal of 7 bases from V and 7 bases from J, the junction contained 5 bases not matched to a gene. Per germline, CDR1 LNHDA and CDR2 SQIVND (reference sequence). The CDR3 runs 14 residues. The CDR3 region has the DNA TGTGCCAGTATTGCGGGGACAGGGAATTCACCCCTCCACTTT. Its protein is CASIAGTGNSPLHF.

The V and J genes are TRBV5-6 and TRBJ1-4; D unresolved. CDR1 SGHDT and CDR2 YYEEEE come from the germline V gene. Trimming shortened V by 1 base and J by 4 bases, and 8 bases separated the two germline ends. CDR3 length: 14 amino acids. In DNA, the CDR3 is TGTGCCAGCAGCTTGTCGGGAGTTAATGAAAAACTGTTTTTT. This codes for CASSLSGVNEKLFF.

The chain is built from TRBV5-5 and TRBJ2-7, with 8 bases that match TRBD1. The germline V gene has CDR1 SGHKS and CDR2 YYEKEE (reference sequence). The CDR3 covers 15 residues. The J segment lost 2 bases and the V segment lost 4 bases, leaving 8 bases of the junction unmatched. The CDR3 sequence is CASSDPTQGAYEQYF. The CDR3 DNA reads TGTGCCAGCAGCGATCCGACACAGGGGGCCTACGAGCAGTACTTC.

This clone was picked up a small number of times. CDR3 region: CASSALWGAEGTDTQYF. The CDR3 bases are TGTGCCAGCAGCGCCCTCTGGGGGGCTGAGGGCACAGATACGCAGTATTTT. The rearrangement joins TRBV9 to TRBJ2-3; D is tentatively TRBD1 or TRBD2 (6 bases each). Trimming took 3 bases from V and 1 from J, leaving 18 bases between them. Germline CDR1 and CDR2: SGDLS and YYNGEE. The CDR3 runs 17 residues.

The rearrangement uses TRBV7-9 and TRBJ1-1, with 10 bases lining up with TRBD1. The ends lost 7 bases at V and 4 bases at J; junction bases unmatched: 6. Germline V gene lookup returns CDR1 SEHNR and CDR2 FQNEAQ (reference sequence). The CDR3 is made up of 14 amino acids. The CDR3 bases are TGTGCCAGCACTCCGACAGGGGGCTTCACTGAAGCTTTCTTT. Translating gives CASTPTGGFTEAFF.